This TCR beta chain was captured by sequencing in a study of patients and donors after allogeneic stem cell transplantation (TCRdb year 2020). Libraries were constructed by RT-PCR. Instrument used: NextSeq 550. TCRdb redid the processing of the public reads, applying fastp at Q25 and MiXCR, and retained in-frame beta chains. Each entry is one CDR3 protein sequence, shown with its most common DNA and genes. This sample gives around 31,000 distinct CDR3 sequences in total; approximately 7% of them show up just once. The ten largest make up roughly 36% of the sample. Reading the germline V gene (reference sequence) gives CDR1 SEHNR and CDR2 FQNEAQ. The CDR3 covers 15 residues, taking in both the cysteine and the phenylalanine. Only the CDR3 portion is preserved as DNA: 45 bases, with reading frame beginning at the first base. Points on this clonotype: Its antigen remains undetermined. The junction and the germline gene differ at one end; a read error may be behind it.

This receptor was identified in a human donor who was either an allogeneic HSCT recipient or a stem cell or donor lymphocyte infusion donor (not recorded which). It is not recorded whose cells these are; they may come from a transplant donor. The specimen was blood, either unsorted or a sorted T cell fraction (not recorded which). This sequence uses TRBV7-9 and TRBJ1-3; TRBD1 lines up with 8 middle nucleotides. The CDR3 is CASSLQGDSGTTIYF. The DNA sequence follows: TGTGCTAGCAGCTTACAGGGGGACTCTGGAACCACCATATATTTT.